Below are 8 T cell receptor beta chains sequenced from a single sample in a study of CD8 T cells in ankylosing spondylitis (dated by TCRdb to about 2017). Library generation was performed with 5' RACE. The sequencing machine was an Illumina HiSeq 2500. TCRdb reran the public reads through fastp at Q25 and MiXCR, keeping productive beta chains. Here each entry gathers all rows of one CDR3 protein and keeps the most common genes and DNA. The sample table contains 8,400 or so distinct CDR3 sequences; only one count was recorded for around 4% of them. The top ten clonotypes cover 10% of the sample. Sample: blood, either unsorted or a sorted T cell fraction (not recorded which). Source of these receptors: a female donor with ankylosing spondylitis or in good health (not recorded which).

This clonotype was found many times. The genes are TRBV9 and TRBJ1-1, with D hard to call. V was cut by 0 bases and J by 4 bases, with 10 bases left in between. Germline CDR1 SGDLS, CDR2 YYNGEE. CDR3 length: 14 amino acids. The CDR3 region has the DNA TGTGCCAGCAGCGTAGGCCGGGAAGCCACTGAAGCTTTCTTT. This sequence encodes CASSVGREATEAFF.

This clonotype was seen ten or more times. V gene TRBV9 combines with J gene TRBJ1-1; no firm D call. The CDR3 totals 12 residues. Germline V CDR1 and CDR2: SGDLS, YYNGEE. V was clipped by 4 bases and J by 4 bases, with 8 bases between them. CDR3 nucleotides: TGTGCCAGCAGCCCAAGCTCCACTGAAGCTTTCTTT. Encoded protein: CASSPSSTEAFF.

This clonotype was counted ten times or more. V and J are TRBV9 and TRBJ2-7; TRBD1 or TRBD2 may be the D gene (5 bases each). Between the trimmed V and J ends, which lost 0 bases and 5 bases, there was a span of 18 bases. Germline assignment: CDR1 SGDLS and CDR2 YYNGEE. The CDR3 is made up of 16 amino acids. CDR3 in amino acids: CASSVVGQKLGDEQYF. The CDR3 DNA is TGTGCCAGCAGCGTAGTGGGGCAAAAGCTCGGGGACGAGCAGTACTTC.

This clonotype has ten or more counts. The chain links TRBV9 to TRBJ2-6, with D unresolved. Trimming took 0 bases from V and 0 from J, leaving 10 bases between them. The CDR3 sequence is 17 residues long. Germline CDR1 and CDR2: SGDLS and YYNGEE. Here the CDR3 DNA reads TGTGCCAGCAGCGTAGCTTTCTGGGTCTCTGGGGCCAACGTCCTGACTTTC. The encoded protein is CASSVAFWVSGANVLTF.

Judged by abundance, this clonotype is medium-sized. The CDR3 region has the DNA TGTGCCAGCAGCGTAATGAGGGGTTTGACCTTC. It specifies CASSVMRGLTF. V is TRBV9 and J is TRBJ1-2; D might be TRBD1 (5 bases). The V gene's germline CDR1 is SGDLS and CDR2 YYNGEE. The CDR3 loop spans 11 amino acids. Trimming took off 1 base at V and 14 bases at J, with 12 bases between the two ends.

This clonotype was seen repeatedly, ten times or more. The CDR3 sequence: CASSVDLGTLNEQFF. CDR3 coding DNA: TGTGCCAGCAGCGTAGATCTGGGGACCCTCAATGAGCAGTTCTTC. The chain carries TRBV9 and TRBJ2-1; either TRBD1 or TRBD2 may fit D (5 bases each). The V gene lost 0 bases and the J gene lost 6 bases, with 13 bases spanning the gap. The CDR3 spans 15 residues. The germline gives CDR1 SGDLS, CDR2 YYNGEE.

This clonotype has ten or more counts. The V and J genes are TRBV9 and TRBJ2-3; tentatively, D is TRBD1 (6 bases). Germline lookup yields CDR1 SGDLS and CDR2 YYNGEE. The ends were cut back, 3 bases at V and 0 bases at J, with 8 bases in the middle. CDR3 size: 14 residues. The DNA for the CDR3 is TGTGCCAGCAGCGCCCAGGGGAGCACAGATACGCAGTATTTT. It encodes CASSAQGSTDTQYF.

This clonotype was counted many times. The J gene is TRBJ2-1, the V gene TRBV9, with TRBD2 matching 9 bases. The CDR3 is made up of 16 amino acids. V shed 3 bases, J shed 1 base, and the junction held 5 bases outside the gene matches. CDR1 is SGDLS, CDR2 YYNGEE, per germline. CDR3 loop: CASSGTAGGSYNEQFF. The CDR3 DNA reads as TGTGCCAGCAGCGGGACAGCGGGGGGTTCCTACAATGAGCAGTTCTTC.